Below are 32 T cell receptor beta chains sequenced from a single sample in a study of human T cells and chemical hapten exposure. Time point given: pre-sensitization, week 0. Treatment: therapeutic diphenylcyclopropenone sensitization with weekly scalp DPC. MiXCR, applied by TCRdb to the RACE reads, yields one record per CDR3 protein. The repertoire holds about 42,000 distinct CDR3 sequences, with roughly 12% as singletons. Sequencing was performed on whole blood, taken in connection with sensitization to the hapten diphenylcyclopropenone (DPC). The receptor source for this set is a woman aged 25 to 39 with alopecia areata. Some clones in this sample may be carry-over from other donors' samples.

The V call is TRBV5-1, the J call TRBJ2-5; D unresolved. CDR1 and CDR2 (germline): SGHRS, YFSETQ. The CDR3 length is 14 residues. V was pared by 0 bases and J by 2 bases, with 8 bases between. The CDR3 DNA is TGCGCCAGCAGCTTGGGAGTAGTTCAAGAGACCCAGTACTTC. Encoded protein: CASSLGVVQETQYF.

This clonotype was counted only a few times. The V call is TRBV2, the J call TRBJ2-7, with a tentative D call TRBD2 (6 bases). The CDR3 spans 15 residues. CDR1 is SNHLY, CDR2 FYNNEI, per germline. V lost 4 bases and J lost 2, with 15 bases in between. The DNA of the CDR3 is TGTGCCAGCAGTGTCCCGACTAGGGTCGCCTACGAGCAGTACTTC. Its protein is CASSVPTRVAYEQYF. The whole variable domain, remainder taken from reference TRBV2 and TRBJ2-7, is EPEVTQTPSHQVTQMGQEVILRCVPISNHLYFYWYRQILGQKVEFLVSFYNNEISEKSEIFDDQFSVERPDGSNFTLKIRSTKLEDSAMYFCASSVPTRVAYEQYFGPGTRLTVT.

This clonotype was seen repeatedly, ten times or more. This chain joins TRBV6-4 and TRBJ2-7, with D unresolved. The CDR3 consists of 13 residues. With 2 bases removed from V and 2 bases from J, the gap between germline ends came to 7 bases. Germline V gene sequence: CDR1 MRHNA, CDR2 SNTAGT. The CDR3 loop is CASSDNRAYEQYF. The CDR3 region has the DNA TGTGCCAGCAGTGACAACAGAGCCTACGAGCAGTACTTC.

V usage is TRBV6-4 and J usage is TRBJ2-3; D is perhaps TRBD2 (5 bases). The V end was cut by 3 bases, the J end by 0 bases, with 10 bases between. Per germline, CDR1 MRHNA and CDR2 SNTAGT. The CDR3 has 15 amino acids. CDR3 sequence reads: CASSEAADSTDTQYF. In nucleotides, the CDR3 is TGTGCCAGCAGTGAAGCAGCGGATAGCACAGATACGCAGTATTTT.

This clonotype was seen more than once but under ten times. This chain links TRBV7-3 with TRBJ1-1; 10 bases map to TRBD1. The CDR3 is 16 amino acids. Germline assignment: CDR1 SGHTA and CDR2 FQGTGA. V shed 2 bases and J 1 base; nucleotides not matched to a gene: 4. Written as DNA, the CDR3 is TGTGCCAGCAGCTTACAGGGGACAGGGGCGAACACTGAAGCTTTCTTT. Translated: CASSLQGTGANTEAFF.

The V call is TRBV6-2 or TRBV6-3, the J call TRBJ2-7, with 7 bases that match TRBD1. The CDR3 covers 11 residues. The germline V gene has CDR1 MNHEY and CDR2 SVGEGT. Trimming removed 8 bases from V and 2 bases from J; junction bases left unmatched: 0. The CDR3 loop reads CASGQAYEQYF. The CDR3 DNA follows: TGTGCCAGCGGACAGGCCTACGAGCAGTACTTC.

This chain joins TRBV28 and TRBJ2-7; D ambiguous. The CDR3 has 13 residues. V gave up 7 bases and J gave up 4 bases, with 14 bases separating them. Germline values: CDR1 MDHEN, CDR2 SYDVKM. The CDR3 is CASKPSNLYEQYF. As DNA, the CDR3 is TGTGCCAGCAAACCCTCGAACCTTTACGAGCAGTACTTC.

This clonotype was observed a handful of times. This sequence joins TRBV28 and TRBJ2-7; D is uncertain. Germline values: CDR1 MDHEN, CDR2 SYDVKM. Trimming took off 6 bases at V and 6 bases at J, with 9 bases between the two ends. This CDR3 comprises 11 residues. Here the CDR3 DNA reads TGTGCCAGCAGCTCCGGCCCCGAGCAGTACTTC. Residues: CASSSGPEQYF.

This clonotype was observed at least ten times. The rearrangement links TRBV30 to TRBJ1-6, with TRBD1 identical over 7 bases. V gave up 0 bases and J gave up 8 bases; unmatched junction bases: 1. Germline CDR1 is GTSNPN and CDR2 is SVGIG (reference sequence). This CDR3 has 13 amino acids. The CDR3 loop reads CAWSVQGDSPLHF. For the CDR3, the DNA is TGTGCCTGGAGTGTCCAGGGGGATTCACCCCTCCACTTT.

V usage is TRBV11-3 and J usage is TRBJ1-5; no clear D. The CDR3 sequence is 17 residues long. Looked up from germline, CDR1 is SGHNT and CDR2 is YENEEA. With 1 base removed from V and 0 bases from J, the gap between germline ends came to 13 bases. The CDR3 DNA reads TGTGCCAGCAGCTTAGTGCTGGGATCCTATAGCAATCAGCCCCAGCATTTT. Translating gives CASSLVLGSYSNQPQHF.

This clonotype was seen ten or more times. This rearrangement joins TRBV6-5 to TRBJ1-5, with a possible D match to TRBD1 (6 bases). CDR3 length: 16 residues. Germline V gives CDR1 MNHEY, CDR2 SVGAGI. V gave up 6 bases and J gave up 6 bases, with 21 bases separating them. The DNA for the CDR3 is TGTGCCAGCAGCCCCCAGGGGAGGGCTGCGGGTCAGCCCCAGCATTTT. This encodes CASSPQGRAAGQPQHF.

This clonotype appeared once. The chain uses TRBV5-1 and TRBJ2-2; no clear D gene. The V and J ends lost 4 bases and 4 bases respectively, with 11 bases between them. This CDR3 is 14 amino acids long. CDR1 and CDR2 (germline): SGHRS, YFSETQ. CDR3 sequence (DNA): TGCGCCAGCAGCCCTTCAACAGTCACCGGGGAGCTGTTTTTT. Translating gives CASSPSTVTGELFF.

The V call is TRBV11-3, the J call TRBJ2-3; D is possibly TRBD2 (5 bases). CDR1 SGHNT and CDR2 YENEEA come from the germline V gene. The CDR3 is 12 amino acids. The V end was cut by 5 bases, the J end by 8 bases, with 11 bases between. CDR3 loop: CASSPESGTQYF. DNA for the CDR3: TGTGCCAGCAGCCCCGAGAGCGGTACGCAGTATTTT.

This chain uses TRBV7-9 with TRBJ2-2, with 10 bases that match TRBD2. V lost 5 bases and J lost 4; bases outside the gene matches: 19. This CDR3 has 20 residues. Germline V gives CDR1 SEHNR, CDR2 FQNEAQ (reference sequence). The CDR3 region has the DNA TGTGCCAGCAGCCAACGAACGGCTAGCGGGAGCCTCTCCGGCACCGGGGAGCTGTTTTTT. It yields the protein CASSQRTASGSLSGTGELFF.

This clonotype was observed a handful of times. The chain carries TRBV20-1 and TRBJ1-6; 8 nucleotides match TRBD1. In germline, CDR1 is DFQATT, CDR2 SNEGSKA (reference sequence). Losses at the gene ends were 4 bases for V and 11 bases for J; bases not matched to a gene: 7. The CDR3 has 13 residues. The CDR3 sequence: CSATDRGITPLHF. The DNA for the CDR3 is TGCAGTGCTACAGACAGGGGAATTACACCCCTCCACTTT.

The CDR3 DNA is TGCAGTGCACTCAGACCCCAGCGGGGTAGCACAGATACGCAGTATTTT. Encoded protein: CSALRPQRGSTDTQYF. The chain is built from TRBV20-1 and TRBJ2-3; TRBD2 matches at 7 bases. Per germline, CDR1 DFQATT and CDR2 SNEGSKA (reference sequence). The length of the CDR3 is 16 residues. Unmatched junction bases numbered 12, after V lost 6 bases and J lost 0 bases.

This chain uses TRBV3-1 with TRBJ2-7; D uncertain. V was trimmed by 4 bases and J by 7 bases, leaving 14 bases between them. Looked up from germline, CDR1 is LGHDT and CDR2 is YNNKEL (reference sequence). This CDR3 has 13 amino acids. This CDR3 reads CASSPSRLSEQYF. The CDR3, as DNA: TGTGCCAGCAGCCCTTCGAGGCTGAGTGAGCAGTACTTC.

This clonotype was seen ten or more times. The CDR3 sequence: CASSASRGKTQYF. CDR3 coding DNA: TGTGCCAGCAGCGCGTCTAGGGGCAAGACCCAGTACTTC. This chain connects TRBV28 to TRBJ2-5; the D gene is possibly TRBD1 (5 bases). V lost 6 bases and J 6 bases, leaving 14 bases between the germline ends. The CDR3 length is 13 residues. Looked up from germline, CDR1 is MDHEN and CDR2 is SYDVKM.

This sequence joins TRBV18 and TRBJ1-3; D might be TRBD1 (5 bases). V was clipped by 3 bases and J by 0 bases, with 15 bases between them. The CDR3 covers 17 residues. Per the germline V gene, CDR1 is KGHSH and CDR2 is LQKENI. CDR3 sequence reads: CASSPPPGGSSGNTIYF. CDR3 in DNA: TGTGCCAGCTCACCTCCCCCGGGGGGAAGCTCTGGAAACACCATATATTTT.

This clonotype appeared many times. This rearrangement joins TRBV7-2 to TRBJ2-7; 9 bases match TRBD2. V shed 3 bases and J 6 bases; nucleotides not matched to a gene: 6. CDR3 length: 14 amino acids. The germline gives CDR1 SGHTA, CDR2 FQGNSA. As DNA, the CDR3 is TGTGCCAGCAGCTTCGGCGGGAGGGTTAGCGAGCAGTACTTC. Its protein product is CASSFGGRVSEQYF.

This clonotype was recorded at least ten times. The chain combines TRBV6-1 with TRBJ1-2; D call uncertain. Germline assignment: CDR1 MNHNS and CDR2 SASEGT. The CDR3 spans 14 residues. Between the trimmed V and J ends, which lost 6 bases and 4 bases, there was a span of 15 bases. The DNA of the CDR3 is TGTGCCAGCAGCCCCCGGGGTCAGGCCTATGGCTACACCTTC. Translation gives CASSPRGQAYGYTF.

For this clonotype: This may arise from a read error, as a much more abundant clone is one base away. J is TRBJ2-7 and V is TRBV7-2; 8 bases match TRBD2. Germline V gene data show CDR1 as SGHTA and CDR2 as FQGNSA. Trimming cost V 3 bases and J 4 bases; bases outside gene matches: 11. CDR3 length equals 16 residues. This CDR3 reads CASSFRMRAGVYEQYF. CDR3 nucleotides: TGTGCCAGCAGCTTTCGCATGAGAGCGGGAGTATACGAGCAGTACTTC.

This clonotype was found a few times. This sequence joins TRBV27 and TRBJ1-1; possibly TRBD1 for D (5 bases). V shed 0 bases and J shed 5 bases, with 10 bases lying between them. This CDR3 contains 14 residues. CDR1 is MNHEY and CDR2 is SMNVEV in the germline V gene (reference sequence). The CDR3 protein is CASSLSVRGTEAFF. The CDR3 coding sequence is TGTGCCAGCAGTTTATCGGTTAGGGGAACTGAAGCTTTCTTT.

The rearrangement links TRBV28 to TRBJ1-5, with 10 bases lining up with TRBD1. V shed 4 bases and J 6 bases; nucleotides not matched to a gene: 6. Germline assignment: CDR1 MDHEN and CDR2 SYDVKM. The CDR3 has 15 amino acids. DNA for the CDR3: TGTGCCAGCAGTTACCGGGACAGGGGACGTCAGCCCCAGCATTTT. Its protein product is CASSYRDRGRQPQHF. The variable domain in full, completed from reference TRBV28 and TRBJ1-5, reads DVKVTQSSRYLVKRTGEKVFLECVQDMDHENMFWYRQDPGLGLRLIYFSYDVKMKEKGDIPEGYSVSREKKERFSLILESASTNQTSMYLCASSYRDRGRQPQHFGDGTRLSIL.

The chain links TRBV6-1 to TRBJ2-3; tentative D call: TRBD1 (5 bases). This CDR3 has 15 residues. Trimming cost V 3 bases and J 2 bases, with 12 bases left between them. CDR1 MNHNS and CDR2 SASEGT come from the germline V gene. DNA for the CDR3: TGTGCCAGCAGTGATAGGGGCGTCACCACAGATACGCAGTATTTT. Its protein is CASSDRGVTTDTQYF.

This clonotype was counted at least ten times. This chain connects TRBV21-1 to TRBJ1-5. TRBV21-1 is noted as a pseudogene. The CDR3 is 17 residues long. This CDR3 reads CASSKSLKGKSNQPQHF. The DNA for the CDR3 is TGTGCCAGCAGCAAAAGCTTAAAGGGAAAAAGCAATCAGCCCCAGCATTTT.

This clonotype was detected many times. The chain uses TRBV6-5 and TRBJ2-1; TRBD1 matches at 7 bases. The V and J ends lost 0 bases and 14 bases, in that order; junction bases with no gene match: 7. This CDR3 is 13 amino acids long. Per germline, CDR1 MNHEY and CDR2 SVGAGI. The CDR3 sequence is CASSYSTDRDKFF. The CDR3 DNA sequence: TGTGCCAGCAGTTACTCCACCGACAGGGATAAGTTCTTC.

This clonotype was counted ten times or more. This chain links TRBV29-1 with TRBJ1-4; D gene ambiguous. CDR1 is SQVTM and CDR2 is ANQGSEA in the germline V gene. This CDR3 has 18 amino acids. V dropped 4 bases and J dropped 5 bases, with 26 bases sitting between them. This CDR3 is CSVARFPLQTGSNEKLFF. CDR3 bases: TGCAGCGTTGCCCGTTTCCCGCTTCAAACGGGCTCCAATGAAAAACTGTTTTTT.

The sample holds many counts of this clonotype. The chain is built from TRBV11-1 and TRBJ1-1; 8 nucleotides agree with TRBD1. Per the germline V gene, CDR1 is SGHAT and CDR2 is FQDESV (reference sequence). V was clipped by 5 bases and J by 5 bases; unmatched bases: 10. The length of the CDR3 is 15 residues. The DNA of the CDR3 is TGTGCCAGCAGCCCCCGGACAGGGCGCAGAACTGAAGCTTTCTTT. This codes for CASSPRTGRRTEAFF.

V is TRBV20-1 and J is TRBJ2-7; D is uncertain. Deletions cut 4 bases from V and 4 bases from J, with 17 bases between. Germline CDR1 DFQATT, CDR2 SNEGSKA (reference sequence). This CDR3 region has 14 residues. This CDR3 reads CSATRPDPFYEQYF. The CDR3 DNA is TGCAGTGCTACCAGACCGGATCCTTTTTACGAGCAGTACTTC.

Many counts were recorded for this clonotype. The genes are TRBV6-2 or TRBV6-3 and TRBJ1-1, with D unresolved. CDR3 length: 16 amino acids. Trimming stripped 2 bases from V and 8 bases from J, with 21 bases between. The V gene's germline CDR1 is MNHEY and CDR2 SVGEGT. This chain's CDR3 is CASSYVYSGSSQEAFF. In DNA form, the CDR3 reads TGTGCCAGCAGTTACGTGTACTCGGGGAGTAGTCAAGAAGCTTTCTTT.

This clonotype was seen only a few times. This chain connects TRBV29-1 to TRBJ1-1, with no clear D. CDR1 is SQVTM, CDR2 ANQGSEA, per germline. This CDR3 has 10 residues. Trimming pared 7 bases from V and 0 bases from J, leaving 3 bases between. The CDR3 nucleotides are TGCAGCGGTATGAACACTGAAGCTTTCTTT. Translating it yields CSGMNTEAFF.